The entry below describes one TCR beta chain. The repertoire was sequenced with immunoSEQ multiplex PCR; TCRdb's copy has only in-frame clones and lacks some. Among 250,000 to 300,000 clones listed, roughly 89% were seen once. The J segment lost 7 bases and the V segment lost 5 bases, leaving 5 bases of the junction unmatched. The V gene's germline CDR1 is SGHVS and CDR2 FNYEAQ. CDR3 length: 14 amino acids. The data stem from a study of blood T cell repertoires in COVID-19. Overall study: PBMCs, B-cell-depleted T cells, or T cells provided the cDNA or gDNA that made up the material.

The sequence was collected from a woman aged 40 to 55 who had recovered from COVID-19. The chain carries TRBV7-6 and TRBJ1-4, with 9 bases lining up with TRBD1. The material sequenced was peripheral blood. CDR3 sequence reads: CASSVGQGGEKLFF. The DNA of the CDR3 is TGTGCCAGCAGCGTGGGACAGGGCGGTGAAAAACTGTTTTTT.